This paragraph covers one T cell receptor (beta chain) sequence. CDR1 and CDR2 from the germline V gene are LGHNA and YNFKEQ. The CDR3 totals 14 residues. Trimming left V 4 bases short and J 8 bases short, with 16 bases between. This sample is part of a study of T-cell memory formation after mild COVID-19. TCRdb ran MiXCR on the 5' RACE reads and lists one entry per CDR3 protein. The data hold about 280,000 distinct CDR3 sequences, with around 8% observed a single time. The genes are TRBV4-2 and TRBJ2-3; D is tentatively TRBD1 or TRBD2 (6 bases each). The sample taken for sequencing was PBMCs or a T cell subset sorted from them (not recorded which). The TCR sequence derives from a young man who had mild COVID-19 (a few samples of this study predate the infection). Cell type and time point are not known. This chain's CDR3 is CASSRDKGAGTQYF. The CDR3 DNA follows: TGTGCCAGCAGCCGGGACAAGGGAGCGGGTACGCAGTATTTT.